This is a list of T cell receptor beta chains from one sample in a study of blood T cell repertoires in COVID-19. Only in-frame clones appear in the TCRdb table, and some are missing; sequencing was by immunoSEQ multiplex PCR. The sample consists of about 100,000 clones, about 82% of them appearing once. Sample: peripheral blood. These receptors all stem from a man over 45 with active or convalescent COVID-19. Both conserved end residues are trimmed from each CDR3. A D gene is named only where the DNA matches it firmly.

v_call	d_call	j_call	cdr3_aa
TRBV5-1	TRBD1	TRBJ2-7	ASSLDGTGGTSEQY
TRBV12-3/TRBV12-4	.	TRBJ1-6	ASSLKEESPLH
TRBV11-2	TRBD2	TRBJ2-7	ASGAGETYEQY
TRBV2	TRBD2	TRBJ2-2	ASRVGRATGELF
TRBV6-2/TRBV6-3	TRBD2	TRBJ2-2	ASSTPLRTSHANTGELF
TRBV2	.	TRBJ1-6	ASSPPPENSPLH
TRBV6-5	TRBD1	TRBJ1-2	ASSPTGDGLYGYT
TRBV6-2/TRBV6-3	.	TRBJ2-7	ASSSPGFPYEQY
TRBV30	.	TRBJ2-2	AWSRLGPTGELF
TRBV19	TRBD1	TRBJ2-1	ASSTVQGDVQF
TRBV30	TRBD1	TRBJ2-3	AWESTGADTQY
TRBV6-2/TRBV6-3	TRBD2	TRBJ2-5	ASSLLAEETQY
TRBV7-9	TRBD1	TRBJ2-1	ASSRGTGGYNEQF
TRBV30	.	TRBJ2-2	AWNQRSGSGELF
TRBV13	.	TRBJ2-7	ASSLHGSIDEQY
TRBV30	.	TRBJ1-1	AWSVLAGGTEAF
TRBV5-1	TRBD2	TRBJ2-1	ASSGGLARDEQF
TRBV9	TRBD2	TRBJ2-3	ASSLSGRASTDTQY
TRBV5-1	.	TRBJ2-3	ASSLAVGATDTQY
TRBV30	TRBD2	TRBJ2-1	AWALADGYNEQF